This T cell receptor (beta chain) was obtained from a study of blood T cell repertoires in COVID-19. Assay used: immunoSEQ multiplex PCR; TCRdb lists only in-frame clones, some missing. The sample has about 25,000 clones, less than 90% seen once. Seattle participants joined during active infection and were tracked over time. CDR3 length equals 15 residues. The germline V and J ends were trimmed by 6 bases and 0 bases, with 12 bases remaining between them. Per the germline V gene, CDR1 is KGHSH and CDR2 is LQKENI. The clonotype comes from a man aged 70 or older with COVID-19, enrolled during active disease. Sequencing used peripheral blood. The V call is TRBV18, the J call TRBJ2-1, with a tentative D call TRBD2 (5 bases). The CDR3 DNA sequence: TGTGCCAGCTCCCACACTAGGAGCTCCTACAATGAGCAGTTCTTC. Amino acid sequence: CASSHTRSSYNEQFF.